The next 18 T cell receptor beta chains were all read from a single sample in a study of T-cell memory formation after mild COVID-19. TCRdb called the 5' RACE reads again in MiXCR, with one record for every CDR3 protein. The sample lists some 250,000 distinct CDR3 sequences; about 20% were seen once. Material for sequencing was PBMCs or a T cell subset sorted from them (not recorded which). These receptors all come from a young man who had mild COVID-19 (a few samples of this study predate the infection). Cell type and time point are not known.

This clonotype was seen more than once but under ten times. J is TRBJ2-1 and V is TRBV20-1, with D uncertain. Trimming shortened V by 3 bases and J by 9 bases, and 3 bases separated the two germline ends. The CDR3 spans 9 residues. Germline assignment: CDR1 DFQATT and CDR2 SNEGSKA (reference sequence). Written as DNA, the CDR3 is TGCAGTGCTAGCCTTGAGCAGTTCTTC. Translating it yields CSASLEQFF.

This clonotype appeared a few times. The V gene is TRBV15, the J gene TRBJ2-5; 9 bases agree with TRBD1. The V gene end was trimmed by 6 bases and the J gene end by 5 bases; junction bases not matched to a gene: 10. Germline V gene lookup returns CDR1 LNHNV and CDR2 YYDKDF (reference sequence). This CDR3 contains 15 residues. In DNA form, the CDR3 reads TGTGCCACCAGGCCTGACAGGGGGATGTCGGAGACCCAGTACTTC. Its translation is CATRPDRGMSETQYF.

This chain links TRBV5-1 with TRBJ1-1; D possibly corresponds to TRBD1 (6 bases). Germline V gene data show CDR1 as SGHRS and CDR2 as YFSETQ. CDR3 size: 14 residues. V lost 2 bases and J lost 5, with 13 bases in between. The CDR3 here is CASSFRGGITEAFF. For the CDR3, the DNA is TGCGCCAGCAGCTTCAGGGGTGGGATTACTGAAGCTTTCTTT.

This clonotype showed up just a few times. The genes are TRBV12-3 or TRBV12-4 and TRBJ2-5; TRBD1 is a possible D gene (5 bases). CDR3 size: 11 residues. Trimming cost V 3 bases and J 9 bases, with 8 bases left between them. The CDR3 is CASSFSRAQYF. The CDR3 DNA follows: TGTGCCAGCAGTTTCTCCAGGGCCCAGTACTTC.

The chain links TRBV2 to TRBJ2-1; 14 bases line up with TRBD2. Trimming at V came to 0 bases and at J to 13 bases, leaving 5 bases not matched to a gene. CDR1 is SNHLY, CDR2 FYNNEI, per germline. The CDR3 totals 15 residues. CDR3: CASSEAGLAGGFQFF. The CDR3 DNA sequence: TGTGCCAGCAGTGAAGCAGGACTAGCGGGGGGTTTCCAGTTCTTC.

The genes are TRBV27 and TRBJ1-5, with no clear D. The CDR3 consists of 13 residues. Germline CDR1 reads MNHEY; CDR2 reads SMNVEV (reference sequence). V lost 8 bases to trimming and J lost 5 bases, with 13 bases between them. The CDR3 region is CASSWGADQPQHF. The CDR3 DNA follows: TGTGCCAGCTCTTGGGGAGCGGATCAGCCCCAGCATTTT.

The sample holds a few counts of this clonotype. The rearrangement uses TRBV4-3 and TRBJ2-5, with a possible D match to TRBD1 (6 bases). CDR3 length equals 16 residues. V was trimmed by 0 bases and J by 5 bases, leaving 16 bases between them. Germline CDR1 is LGHNA and CDR2 is YSLEER. In DNA, the CDR3 is TGCGCCAGCAGCCAAGATCTGGGGGCAGGTTGGGAGACCCAGTACTTC. Translated: CASSQDLGAGWETQYF.

This clonotype came up a few times. The V gene is TRBV6-1, the J gene TRBJ1-3, with D possibly being TRBD1 (6 bases). Trimming stripped 2 bases from V and 0 bases from J, with 8 bases between. This CDR3 is built from 15 residues. The germline V gene encodes CDR1 MNHNS and CDR2 SASEGT. CDR3 DNA sequence: TGTGCCAGCAGTGAAATAGGGGGCTCTGGAAACACCATATATTTT. Its translation: CASSEIGGSGNTIYF.

This chain links TRBV29-1 with TRBJ2-5; D is unclear. This CDR3 is built from 12 residues. V was cut by 3 bases and J by 5 bases, with 10 bases left in between. Germline CDR1 SQVTM, CDR2 ANQGSEA. CDR3 protein: CSVDWSRETQYF. In DNA, the CDR3 is TGCAGCGTTGATTGGTCCCGTGAGACCCAGTACTTC.

The table lists this clonotype with a few counts. V usage is TRBV30 and J usage is TRBJ2-1; D remains unclear. V was shortened by 2 bases and J by 8 bases, with 13 bases between the two germline ends. The germline V gene has CDR1 GTSNPN and CDR2 SVGIG (reference sequence). This CDR3 spans 13 amino acids. The CDR3 is CAWSSTGRDEQFF. The CDR3 region has the DNA TGTGCCTGGAGTTCCACCGGTCGGGATGAGCAGTTCTTC.

This clonotype has only a few counts. The rearrangement uses TRBV6-2 or TRBV6-3 and TRBJ2-3; unclear D gene. The length of the CDR3 is 15 residues. Per the germline V gene, CDR1 is MNHEY and CDR2 is SVGEGT. The V gene lost 0 bases and the J gene lost 3 bases, with 10 bases spanning the gap. The CDR3 sequence: CASSYSEESTDTQYF. DNA for the CDR3: TGTGCCAGCAGTTACTCCGAGGAGTCGACAGATACGCAGTATTTT.

The chain uses TRBV2 and TRBJ2-7; no definite D call. The CDR3 consists of 12 residues. Germline CDR1 reads SNHLY; CDR2 reads FYNNEI. V was shortened by 8 bases and J by 4 bases, with 12 bases between the two germline ends. The CDR3 DNA sequence: TGTGCCAGCGGGCTACGGCCTTACGAGCAGTACGTC. Residues: CASGLRPYEQYV.

The table lists this clonotype with many counts. The chain has TRBV7-9 and TRBJ1-6; no reliable D call. V was clipped by 3 bases and J by 7 bases, with 7 bases between them. The germline V gene encodes CDR1 SEHNR and CDR2 FQNEAQ (reference sequence). CDR3 size: 13 residues. The CDR3 region is CASSFDGNSPLHF. The CDR3 bases are TGTGCCAGCAGCTTCGACGGGAATTCACCCCTCCACTTT. Drawing the rest from reference TRBV7-9 and TRBJ1-6, the complete variable domain is DTGVSQNPRHKITKRGQNVTFRCDPISEHNRLYWYRQTLGQGPEFLTYFQNEAQLEKSRLLSDRFSAERPKGSFSTLEIQRTEQGDSAMYLCASSFDGNSPLHFGNGTRLTVT.

The sample holds a few counts of this clonotype. The chain recombines TRBV11-2 with TRBJ2-5; 7 bases match TRBD1. J lost 8 bases, V lost 6 bases, and 12 bases had no gene match. The CDR3 length is 14 residues. Germline V lookup: CDR1 SGHAT, CDR2 FQNNGV. The CDR3 region is CASRNLRDRETQYF. The DNA of the CDR3 is TGTGCCAGCAGGAACCTCCGGGACAGAGAAACCCAGTACTTC.

V gene TRBV27 combines with J gene TRBJ2-3, with 11 nucleotides matching TRBD2. There are 18 residues in the CDR3. J gave up 6 bases and V 1 base, and 12 bases lay outside the gene matches. Germline V lookup: CDR1 MNHEY, CDR2 SMNVEV (reference sequence). The CDR3 reads CASSLFGHSGGAPDTQYF. The CDR3 DNA reads as TGTGCCAGCAGTTTATTTGGTCATAGCGGGGGGGCTCCCGATACGCAGTATTTT.

The rearrangement links TRBV12-5 to TRBJ1-2; tentatively, D is TRBD1 (5 bases). Germline V lookup: CDR1 LGHNT, CDR2 FRNRAP. With 7 bases removed from V and 8 bases from J, the gap between germline ends came to 17 bases. This CDR3 region has 13 residues. The CDR3 region is CASAPVRANGYTF. CDR3 nucleotide sequence: TGTGCTAGTGCCCCCGTCAGGGCCAACGGCTACACCTTC.

This clonotype was detected ten times or more. The chain has TRBV5-1 and TRBJ2-2, with D unclear. V was pared by 4 bases and J by 0 bases, with 7 bases between. The CDR3 spans 14 residues. Per germline, CDR1 SGHRS and CDR2 YFSETQ. CDR3 sequence: CASSETTNTGELFF. The CDR3 coding sequence is TGCGCCAGCAGCGAGACAACGAACACCGGGGAGCTGTTTTTT. The complete variable domain, with remaining parts taken from reference TRBV5-1 and TRBJ2-2, reads KAGVTQTPRYLIKTRGQQVTLSCSPISGHRSVSWYQQTPGQGLQFLFEYFSETQRNKGNFPGRFSGRQFSNSRSEMNVSTLELGDSALYLCASSETTNTGELFFGEGSRLTVL.

The chain uses TRBV29-1 and TRBJ2-3; weak D call: TRBD2 (5 bases). Germline V gene lookup returns CDR1 SQVTM and CDR2 ANQGSEA. CDR3 length: 15 amino acids. Trimming removed 4 bases from V and 2 bases from J, with 16 bases in between. The CDR3 here is CSVADYSIHTDTQYF. CDR3 nucleotides: TGCAGCGTTGCTGACTACTCGATACACACAGATACGCAGTATTTT.